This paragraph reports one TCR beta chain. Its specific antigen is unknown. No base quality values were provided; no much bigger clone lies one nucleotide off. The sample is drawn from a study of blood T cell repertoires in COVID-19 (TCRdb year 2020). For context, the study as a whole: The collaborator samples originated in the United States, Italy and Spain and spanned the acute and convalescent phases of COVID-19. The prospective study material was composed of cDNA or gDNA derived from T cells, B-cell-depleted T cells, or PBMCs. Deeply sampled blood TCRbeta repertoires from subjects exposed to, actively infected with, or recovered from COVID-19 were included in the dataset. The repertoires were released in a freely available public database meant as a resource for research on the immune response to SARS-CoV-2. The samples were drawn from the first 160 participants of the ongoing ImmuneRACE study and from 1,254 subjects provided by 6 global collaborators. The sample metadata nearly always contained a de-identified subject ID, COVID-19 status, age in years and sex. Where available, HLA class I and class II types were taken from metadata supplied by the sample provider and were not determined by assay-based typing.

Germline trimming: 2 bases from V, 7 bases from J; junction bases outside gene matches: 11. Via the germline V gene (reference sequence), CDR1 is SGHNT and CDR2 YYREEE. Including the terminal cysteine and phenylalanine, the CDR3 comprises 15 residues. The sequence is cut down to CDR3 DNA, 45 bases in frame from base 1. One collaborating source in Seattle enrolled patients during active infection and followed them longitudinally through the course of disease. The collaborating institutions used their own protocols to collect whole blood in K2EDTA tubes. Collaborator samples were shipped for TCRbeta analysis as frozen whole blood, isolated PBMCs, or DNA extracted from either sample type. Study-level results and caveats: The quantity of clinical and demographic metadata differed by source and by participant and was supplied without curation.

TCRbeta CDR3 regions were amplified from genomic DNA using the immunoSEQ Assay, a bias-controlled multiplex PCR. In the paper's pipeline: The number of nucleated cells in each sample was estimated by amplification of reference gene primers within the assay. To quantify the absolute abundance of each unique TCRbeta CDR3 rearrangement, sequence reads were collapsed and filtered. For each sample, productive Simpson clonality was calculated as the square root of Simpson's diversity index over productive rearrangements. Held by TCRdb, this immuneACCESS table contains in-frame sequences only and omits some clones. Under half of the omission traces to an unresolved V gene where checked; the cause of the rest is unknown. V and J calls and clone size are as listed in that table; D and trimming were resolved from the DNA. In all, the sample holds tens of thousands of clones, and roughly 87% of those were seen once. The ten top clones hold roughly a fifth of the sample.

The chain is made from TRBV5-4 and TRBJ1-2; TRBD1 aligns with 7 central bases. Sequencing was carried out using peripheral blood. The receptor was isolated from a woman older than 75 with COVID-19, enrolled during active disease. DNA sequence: TGTGCCAGCAGCTTTTCCGGGACAGCAACACGTGGCTACACCTTC. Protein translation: CASSFSGTATRGYTF. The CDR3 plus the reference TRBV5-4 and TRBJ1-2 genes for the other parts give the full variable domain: ETGVTQSPTHLIKTRGQQVTLRCSSQSGHNTVSWYQQALGQGPQFIFQYYREEENGRGNFPPRFSGLQFPNYSSELNVNALELDDSALYLCASSFSGTATRGYTFGSGTRLTVV.